This paragraph reports one T cell receptor beta chain. The antigen remains unidentified. The sample comes from a study of T-cell memory formation after mild COVID-19. General study findings and limits: Balance between CD4 and CD8 was seen in clones contracting day 15 to 85, and a CD4+ lean was seen in later expanders.

V lost 0 bases and J 8 bases, leaving 11 bases between the germline ends. The CDR3 is 14 amino acids. Germline CDR1 is LGHDT and CDR2 is YNNKEL (reference sequence). Each CDR3 protein is one row after TCRdb ran MiXCR on the 5' RACE reads. The table shows under 50,000 distinct CDR3 sequences, with 8.5% to 10% occurring only once. The chain uses TRBV3-1 and TRBJ2-1, with D perhaps TRBD1 (6 bases). The sequence was collected from an adult woman who had mild COVID-19 (a few samples of this study predate the infection). Cell type and time point are not known. The source material was PBMCs or a T cell subset sorted from them (not recorded which). CDR3 residues: CASSQDIAGDEQFF. The DNA for the CDR3 is TGTGCCAGCAGCCAAGATATAGCAGGGGATGAGCAGTTCTTC.